A selection of T cell receptor beta chains follows, all from one sample in a study of human T cells and chemical hapten exposure. TCRdb itself ran the RACE reads through MiXCR, one entry per CDR3 protein. The sample records fewer than 200,000 distinct CDR3 sequences, around 24% being singletons. Sequencing used whole blood, obtained in connection with sensitization to the hapten diphenylcyclopropenone (DPC). These receptor sequences come from a woman in her 50s with alopecia areata. Some clones in this sample may be carry-over from other donors' samples. The CDR3 runs from the conserved cysteine through the conserved F or W. A D gene is named only where the DNA matches it firmly. Clone size appears in some rows only: once, few, many, or a class for an expanded clone.

D gene	V gene	J gene	clone size	CDR3 protein	CDR3 DNA
TRBD2	TRBV5-1	TRBJ2-1	NA	CASSPISTGRKQFF	TGCGCCAGCAGCCCAATTTCGACCGGGAGGAAGCAGTTCTTC
NA	TRBV25-1	TRBJ1-4	NA	CASSATGLFNEKLFF	TGTGCCAGCAGTGCAACCGGGCTCTTTAATGAAAAACTGTTTTTT
TRBD2	TRBV20-1	TRBJ2-7	few	CSARPLAGVLYEQYF	TGCAGTGCTAGACCCCTAGCGGGAGTCCTCTACGAGCAGTACTTC
NA	TRBV5-1	TRBJ2-1	few	CASSLNGFYNEQFF	TGCGCCAGCAGCTTGAACGGCTTCTACAATGAGCAGTTCTTC
TRBD1	TRBV3-1	TRBJ2-7	few	CASSLSGTGVYEQYF	TGTGCCAGCAGCCTAAGCGGGACAGGGGTCTACGAGCAGTACTTC
NA	TRBV6-2/TRBV6-3	TRBJ2-7	NA	CASSSEFVGNTYEQYF	TGTGCCAGCAGTTCGGAGTTCGTGGGGAATACCTACGAGCAGTACTTC
NA	TRBV7-2	TRBJ2-1	few	CASSLANSGYNEQFF	TGTGCCAGCAGCTTAGCGAATAGCGGTTACAATGAGCAGTTCTTC
NA	TRBV29-1	TRBJ2-7	NA	CSVEEWGENYEQYF	TGCAGCGTTGAAGAGTGGGGAGAAAACTACGAGCAGTACTTC
NA	TRBV2	TRBJ2-2	NA	CASREGAGELFF	TGTGCCAGCAGGGAGGGGGCCGGGGAGCTGTTTTTT
TRBD1	TRBV5-5	TRBJ1-1	few	CASSLLQAGGAEAFF	TGTGCCAGCAGCTTGCTCCAGGCAGGGGGGGCTGAAGCTTTCTTT
TRBD1	TRBV10-3	TRBJ2-7	few	CAISGLGQGVGPYEQYF	TGTGCCATCAGTGGGTTGGGACAGGGGGTAGGACCCTACGAGCAGTACTTC
TRBD1	TRBV3-1	TRBJ1-1	NA	CASSPLKGTENTEAFF	TGTGCCAGCAGCCCACTTAAGGGGACAGAGAACACTGAAGCTTTCTTT
NA	TRBV7-3	TRBJ1-1	NA	CASSPLPDVMNTEAFF	TGTGCCAGCAGCCCCCTACCGGACGTTATGAACACTGAAGCTTTCTTT
NA	TRBV28	TRBJ2-7	many	CASKARPYEQYF	TGTGCCAGTAAAGCGCGGCCCTACGAGCAGTACTTC
NA	TRBV12-3/TRBV12-4	TRBJ2-6	many	CASSFRGSGANVLTF	TGTGCCAGCAGTTTCAGGGGATCTGGGGCCAACGTCCTGACTTTC
NA	TRBV5-6	TRBJ1-5	NA	CASSSRWLQGTNQPQHF	TGTGCCAGCAGCTCAAGGTGGTTGCAGGGAACCAATCAGCCCCAGCATTTT
TRBD2	TRBV5-1	TRBJ2-7	NA	CASSTAGGVSPYEQYF	TGCGCCAGCAGCACCGCGGGGGGGGTATCCCCCTACGAGCAGTACTTC
NA	TRBV27	TRBJ2-3	few	CASSLAPPIWGQYF	TGTGCCAGCAGTTTAGCCCCTCCTATCTGGGGGCAGTATTTT
NA	TRBV12-3/TRBV12-4	TRBJ2-1	few	CASSLAEGVVLKQFF	TGTGCCAGCAGTTTAGCTGAGGGGGTTGTGCTCAAGCAGTTCTTC
NA	TRBV30	TRBJ1-1	many	CAWSVKFHYFGDTEAFF	TGTGCCTGGAGTGTAAAATTCCACTATTTCGGGGACACTGAAGCTTTCTTT
NA	TRBV5-1	TRBJ2-7	NA	CASSLDSAQSYEQYF	TGCGCCAGCAGCTTGGATTCGGCCCAGTCCTACGAGCAGTACTTC
NA	TRBV27	TRBJ1-1	few	CASSLRSGKDTEAFF	TGTGCCAGCAGTTTAAGGTCAGGGAAGGACACTGAAGCTTTCTTT
NA	TRBV6-5	TRBJ2-7	few	CASSLRGGHEQYF	TGTGCCAGCAGCCTCCGAGGTGGTCACGAGCAGTACTTC
NA	TRBV7-9	TRBJ2-3	few	CASSKLASTDTQYF	TGTGCCAGCAGTAAACTAGCTAGCACAGATACGCAGTATTTT
TRBD2	TRBV20-1	TRBJ2-1	few	CSATSGLYNEQFF	TGCAGTGCGACTAGCGGGCTATACAATGAGCAGTTCTTC
NA	TRBV20-1	TRBJ2-5	once	CSASLPTGYQETQYF	TGCAGTGCTAGCCTACCGACGGGCTACCAAGAGACCCAGTACTTC
NA	TRBV10-3	TRBJ1-5	NA	CAISETGLSINQPQHF	TGTGCCATCAGTGAGACAGGGCTCTCTATCAATCAGCCCCAGCATTTT
NA	TRBV7-2	TRBJ2-3	NA	CASSFNRVGTDTQYF	TGTGCCAGCAGCTTTAACAGGGTTGGCACAGATACGCAGTATTTT